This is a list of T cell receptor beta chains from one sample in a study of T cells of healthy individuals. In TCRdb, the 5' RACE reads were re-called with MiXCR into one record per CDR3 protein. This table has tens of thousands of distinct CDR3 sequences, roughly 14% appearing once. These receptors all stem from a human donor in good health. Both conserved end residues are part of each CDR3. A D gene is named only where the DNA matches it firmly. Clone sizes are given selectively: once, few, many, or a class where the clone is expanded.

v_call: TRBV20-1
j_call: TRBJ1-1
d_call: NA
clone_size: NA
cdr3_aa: CSANKGGSTTEAFF
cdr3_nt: TGCAGTGCGAACAAGGGGGGTTCGACGACTGAAGCTTTCTTT

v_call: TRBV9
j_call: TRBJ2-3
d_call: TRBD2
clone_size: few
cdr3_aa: CASSGSGGSTDTQYF
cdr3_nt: TGTGCCAGCAGCGGTAGCGGGGGCAGCACAGATACGCAGTATTTT

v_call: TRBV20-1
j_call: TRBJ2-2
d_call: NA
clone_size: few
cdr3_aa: CSASLGGELFF
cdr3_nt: TGCAGTGCCTCCTTAGGCGGGGAGCTGTTTTTT

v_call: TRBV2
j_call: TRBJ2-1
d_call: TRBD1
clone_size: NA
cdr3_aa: CASSVQGALGLSSYNEQFF
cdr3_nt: TGTGCCAGCAGTGTACAGGGGGCGCTGGGTTTGAGCTCCTACAATGAGCAGTTCTTC

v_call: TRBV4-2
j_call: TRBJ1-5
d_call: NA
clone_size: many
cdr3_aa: CASSPDSSRPQHF
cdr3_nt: TGTGCCAGCAGTCCTGATAGTTCTCGGCCCCAGCATTTT

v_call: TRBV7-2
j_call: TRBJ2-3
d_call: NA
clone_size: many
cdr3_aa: CASSFGGFTDTQYF
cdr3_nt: TGTGCCAGCAGCTTTGGCGGGTTCACAGATACGCAGTATTTT

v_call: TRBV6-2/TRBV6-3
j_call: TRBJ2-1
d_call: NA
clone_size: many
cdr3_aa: CASSPGLSYNEQFF
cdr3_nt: TGTGCCAGCAGCCCCGGGCTATCCTACAATGAGCAGTTCTTC

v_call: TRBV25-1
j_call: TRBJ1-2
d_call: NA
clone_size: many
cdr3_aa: CASSEIHSYYGYTF
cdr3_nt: TGTGCCAGCAGTGAAATTCACAGCTACTATGGCTACACCTTC

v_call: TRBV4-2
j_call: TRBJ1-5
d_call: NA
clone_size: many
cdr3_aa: CASSQDREGGNQPQHF
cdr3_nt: TGTGCCAGCAGCCAAGATCGGGAAGGCGGGAATCAGCCCCAGCATTTT

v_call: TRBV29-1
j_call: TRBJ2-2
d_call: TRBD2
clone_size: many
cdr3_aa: CSVELVGEGTGELFF
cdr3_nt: TGCAGCGTCGAACTGGTAGGGGAGGGCACCGGGGAGCTGTTTTTT

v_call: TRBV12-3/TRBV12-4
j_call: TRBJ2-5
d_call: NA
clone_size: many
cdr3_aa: CASSLLGTETQYF
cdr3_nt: TGTGCCAGCAGTTTGTTAGGGACGGAGACCCAGTACTTC

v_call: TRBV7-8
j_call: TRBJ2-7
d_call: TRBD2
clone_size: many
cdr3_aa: CASSPRLAGGPSSYEQYF
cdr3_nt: TGTGCCAGCAGCCCCAGACTAGCGGGGGGCCCCAGCTCCTACGAGCAGTACTTC

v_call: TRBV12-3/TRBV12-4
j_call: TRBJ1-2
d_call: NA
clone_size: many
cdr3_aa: CASSPDSMRGYTF
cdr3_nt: TGTGCCAGCAGTCCGGACAGCATGAGGGGCTACACCTTC

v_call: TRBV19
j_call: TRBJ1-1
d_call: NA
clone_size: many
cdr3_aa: CASSIGTENTEAFF
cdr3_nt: TGTGCCAGTAGTATAGGGACGGAGAACACTGAAGCTTTCTTT

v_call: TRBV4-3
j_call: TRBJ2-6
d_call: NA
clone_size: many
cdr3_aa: CASSPDSPGANVLTF
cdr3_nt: TGCGCCAGCAGCCCGGACTCTCCTGGGGCCAACGTCCTGACTTTC

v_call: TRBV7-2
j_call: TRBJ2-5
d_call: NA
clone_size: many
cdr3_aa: CASSLATGQQETQYF
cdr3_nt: TGTGCCAGCAGCTTAGCAACCGGACAGCAAGAGACCCAGTACTTC

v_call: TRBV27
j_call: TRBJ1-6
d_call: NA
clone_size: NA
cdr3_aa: CASSWRGMNSPLHF
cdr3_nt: TGTGCCAGCAGTTGGAGGGGGATGAATTCACCCCTCCACTTT

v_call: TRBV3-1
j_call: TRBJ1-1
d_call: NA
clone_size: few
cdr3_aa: CASTLRAAGTEAFF
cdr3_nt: TGTGCCAGCACCCTTCGAGCCGCGGGCACTGAAGCTTTCTTT